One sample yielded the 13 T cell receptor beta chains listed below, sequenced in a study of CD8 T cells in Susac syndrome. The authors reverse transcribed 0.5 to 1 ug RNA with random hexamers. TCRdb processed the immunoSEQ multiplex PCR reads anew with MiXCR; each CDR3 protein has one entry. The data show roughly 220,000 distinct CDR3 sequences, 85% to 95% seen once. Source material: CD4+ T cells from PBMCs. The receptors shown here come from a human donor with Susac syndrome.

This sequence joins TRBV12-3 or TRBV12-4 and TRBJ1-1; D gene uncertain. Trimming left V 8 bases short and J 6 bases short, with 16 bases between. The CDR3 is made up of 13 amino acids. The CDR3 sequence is CASLLVPGAEAFF. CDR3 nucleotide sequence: TGTGCCAGCCTACTAGTCCCCGGGGCTGAAGCTTTCTTT.

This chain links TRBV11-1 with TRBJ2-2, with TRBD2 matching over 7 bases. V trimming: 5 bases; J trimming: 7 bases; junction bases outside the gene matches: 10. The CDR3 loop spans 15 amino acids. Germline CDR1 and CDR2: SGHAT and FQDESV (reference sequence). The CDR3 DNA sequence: TGTGCCAGCAGCCATGGGCTAGGCGGGGGCGGGGAGCTGTTTTTT. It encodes CASSHGLGGGGELFF.

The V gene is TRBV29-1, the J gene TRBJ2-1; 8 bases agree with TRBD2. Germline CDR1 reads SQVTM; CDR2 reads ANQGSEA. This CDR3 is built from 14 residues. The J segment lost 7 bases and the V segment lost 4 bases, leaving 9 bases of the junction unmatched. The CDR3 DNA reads TGCAGCGTTGTAGGGGCCCGCGGGGGGAATGAGCAGTTCTTC. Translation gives CSVVGARGGNEQFF.

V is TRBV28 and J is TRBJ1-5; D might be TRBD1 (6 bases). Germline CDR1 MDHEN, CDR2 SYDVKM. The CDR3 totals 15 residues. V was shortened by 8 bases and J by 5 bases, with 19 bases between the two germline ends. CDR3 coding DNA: TGTGCCAGCGAGGGACCACAGGGTTTGGATCAGCCCCAGCATTTT. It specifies CASEGPQGLDQPQHF.

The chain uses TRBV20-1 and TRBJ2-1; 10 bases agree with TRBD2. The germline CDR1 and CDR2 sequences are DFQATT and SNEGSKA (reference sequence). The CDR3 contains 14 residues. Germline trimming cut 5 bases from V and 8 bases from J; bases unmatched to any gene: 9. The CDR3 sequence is CSAETSGVFDEQFF. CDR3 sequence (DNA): TGCAGTGCTGAAACTAGCGGGGTTTTCGATGAGCAGTTCTTC.

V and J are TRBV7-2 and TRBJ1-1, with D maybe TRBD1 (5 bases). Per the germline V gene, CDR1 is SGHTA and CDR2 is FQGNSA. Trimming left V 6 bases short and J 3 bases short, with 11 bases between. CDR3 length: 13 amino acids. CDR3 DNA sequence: TGTGCCAGCAGACTCGGCAGGGACACTGAAGCTTTCTTT. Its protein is CASRLGRDTEAFF.

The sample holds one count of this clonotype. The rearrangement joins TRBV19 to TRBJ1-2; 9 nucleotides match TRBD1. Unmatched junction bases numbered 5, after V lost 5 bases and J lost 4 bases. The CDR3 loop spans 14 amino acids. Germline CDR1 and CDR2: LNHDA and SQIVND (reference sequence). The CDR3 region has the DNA TGTGCCAGTAGTTTCGGGACAGGGAGCTATGGCTACACCTTC. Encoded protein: CASSFGTGSYGYTF. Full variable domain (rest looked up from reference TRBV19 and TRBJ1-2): DGGITQSPKYLFRKEGQNVTLSCEQNLNHDAMYWYRQDPGQGLRLIYYSQIVNDFQKGDIAEGYSVSREKKESFPLTVTSAQKNPTAFYLCASSFGTGSYGYTFGSGTRLTVV.

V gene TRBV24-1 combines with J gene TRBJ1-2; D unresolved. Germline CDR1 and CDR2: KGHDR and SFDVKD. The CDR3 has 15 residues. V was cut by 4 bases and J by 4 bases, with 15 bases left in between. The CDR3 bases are TGTGCCACCAGTGACCCTCGCCCGACTAGCTATGGCTACACCTTC. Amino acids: CATSDPRPTSYGYTF.

The CDR3 coding sequence is TGCGCCAGCAGCTTCAGGGGGCGTACGAACACTGAAGCTTTCTTT. It is translated as CASSFRGRTNTEAFF. The chain has TRBV5-1 and TRBJ1-1, with 8 bases lining up with TRBD1. After removal of 2 bases from V and 1 base from J, the junction contained 4 bases not matched to a gene. Germline CDR1 SGHRS, CDR2 YFSETQ. The CDR3 is made up of 15 amino acids.

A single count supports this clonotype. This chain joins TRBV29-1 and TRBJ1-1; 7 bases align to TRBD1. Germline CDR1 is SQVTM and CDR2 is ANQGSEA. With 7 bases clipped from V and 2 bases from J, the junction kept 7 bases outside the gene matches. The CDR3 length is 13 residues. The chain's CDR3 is CSAWTGLNTEAFF. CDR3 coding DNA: TGCAGCGCCTGGACAGGACTAAACACTGAAGCTTTCTTT.

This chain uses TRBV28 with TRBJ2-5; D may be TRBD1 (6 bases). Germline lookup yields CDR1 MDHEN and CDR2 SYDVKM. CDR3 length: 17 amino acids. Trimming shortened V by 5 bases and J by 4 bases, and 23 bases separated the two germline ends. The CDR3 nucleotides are TGTGCCAGCAGTCTCCAAGGGGGACCTTCCATGGGAGAGACCCAGTACTTC. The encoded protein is CASSLQGGPSMGETQYF.

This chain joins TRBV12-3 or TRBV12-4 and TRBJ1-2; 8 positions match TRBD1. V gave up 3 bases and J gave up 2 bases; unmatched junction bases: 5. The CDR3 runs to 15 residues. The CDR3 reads CASSLIQGANYGYTF. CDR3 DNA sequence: TGTGCCAGCAGTTTGATCCAGGGGGCGAACTATGGCTACACCTTC.

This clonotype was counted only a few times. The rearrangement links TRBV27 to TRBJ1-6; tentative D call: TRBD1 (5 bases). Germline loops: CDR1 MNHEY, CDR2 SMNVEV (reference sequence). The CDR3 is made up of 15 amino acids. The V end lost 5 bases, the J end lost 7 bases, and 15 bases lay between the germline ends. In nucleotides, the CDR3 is TGTGCCAGCAGTCCACCGGGACGGCGAAATTCACCCCTCCACTTT. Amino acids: CASSPPGRRNSPLHF.